These 4 T cell receptor beta chains originate from one sample sequenced in a study of PD-L1 blockade in urothelial cancer. Generated by immunoSEQ multiplex PCR, the TCRdb table keeps only in-frame clones and is missing some. Of tens of thousands of clones listed, over 75% are singletons. Sequencing was performed on PBMCs, taken around atezolizumab (anti-PD-L1) treatment. The source of these receptors is a man aged 65-85 years with urothelial cancer.

This CDR3 reads CAISESGGRETQYF. CDR3 coding DNA: TGTGCCATCAGTGAGTCGGGGGGGCGAGAGACCCAGTACTTC. J is TRBJ2-5 and V is TRBV10-3; the D gene is possibly TRBD2 (7 bases). The V end was cut by 0 bases, the J end by 4 bases, with 9 bases between. CDR3 size: 14 residues. CDR1 and CDR2 (germline): ENHRY, SYGVKD.

The rearrangement links TRBV15 to TRBJ2-5; TRBD2 matches at 7 bases. The CDR3 is 15 residues long. Looked up from germline, CDR1 is LNHNV and CDR2 is YYDKDF (reference sequence). The J segment lost 5 bases and the V segment lost 4 bases, leaving 10 bases of the junction unmatched. CDR3 residues: CATSTASGAWETQYF. CDR3 coding DNA: TGTGCCACCAGCACAGCTAGCGGCGCCTGGGAGACCCAGTACTTC.

The chain links TRBV5-1 to TRBJ2-3; D gene ambiguous. The CDR3 is 12 amino acids. Trimming left V 1 base short and J 6 bases short, with 6 bases between. The germline CDR1 and CDR2 sequences are SGHRS and YFSETQ. The CDR3 is CASSLTLDTQYF. The CDR3 coding sequence is TGCGCCAGCAGCTTGACTCTCGATACGCAGTATTTT. Full variable domain (remainder filled in from reference TRBV5-1 and TRBJ2-3): KAGVTQTPRYLIKTRGQQVTLSCSPISGHRSVSWYQQTPGQGLQFLFEYFSETQRNKGNFPGRFSGRQFSNSRSEMNVSTLELGDSALYLCASSLTLDTQYFGPGTRLTVL.

V and J are TRBV11-1 and TRBJ2-6, with no clear D. The CDR3 spans 17 residues. In germline, CDR1 is SGHAT, CDR2 FQDESV (reference sequence). V was pared by 0 bases and J by 3 bases, with 12 bases between. The CDR3 bases are TGTGCCAGCAGCTTAGCGCTAGGTAATCGTGGGGCCAACGTCCTGACTTTC. Protein sequence: CASSLALGNRGANVLTF.